Sequencing of this T cell receptor beta chain was carried out in a study of blood T cell repertoires in COVID-19. From germline, CDR1 is MNHEY and CDR2 SVGEGT. V shed 3 bases and J shed 4 bases, with 15 bases lying between them. The CDR3 loop spans 15 amino acids. The data were produced by immunoSEQ multiplex PCR, yet TCRdb's version contains in-frame clones alone and is incomplete. In the table there are roughly 300,000 clones, approximately 86% of which are singletons. This clone was seen just once. Sequenced: PBMCs or T cells enriched from blood (not recorded which). The genes are TRBV6-2 or TRBV6-3 and TRBJ2-5; D possibly corresponds to TRBD2 (6 bases). The sequence was collected from a woman in her forties with acute COVID-19. CDR3 in DNA: TGTGCCAGCAGTTATTACCCGGGGGTGCGAGAGACCCAGTACTTC. Protein product: CASSYYPGVRETQYF.